This T cell receptor beta chain was identified during a study of long-term antiretroviral therapy in people with HIV. About the study: There is a gap of about a decade between the earliest samples and the later 2015 immediate-ART recommendation.

Concerning this clone itself: The antigen is not known.

Whole-study results and caveats: Transplant donor controls retained higher diversity, though diversity increased after ART. The clones with expansion before ART were dominant in the repertoire at all time points. Relative to control repertoires, HIV repertoires exhibited narrower CDR3 length ranges.

V gave up 1 base and J gave up 7 bases, with 13 bases separating them. The CDR3 totals 13 residues. The germline CDR1 and CDR2 sequences are GTSNPN and SVGIG (reference sequence). A v3.0 immunoSEQ assay was performed at survey level. TCRdb keeps only in-frame clones here, not all; method: immunoSEQ multiplex PCR. The sample includes about 7,200 clones, about 76% seen only once; the top ten take 16%. Sequences were derived from unsorted PBMCs, sampled about 0.9 years before starting antiretroviral therapy. This rearrangement joins TRBV30 to TRBJ2-5, with a tentative D call TRBD2 (5 bases). This receptor was identified in a man in his forties or fifties with HIV. The CDR3 nucleotides read TGTGCCTGGAGTGGCAGAGGGTCAGGGACCCAGTACTTC. Its translation: CAWSGRGSGTQYF.